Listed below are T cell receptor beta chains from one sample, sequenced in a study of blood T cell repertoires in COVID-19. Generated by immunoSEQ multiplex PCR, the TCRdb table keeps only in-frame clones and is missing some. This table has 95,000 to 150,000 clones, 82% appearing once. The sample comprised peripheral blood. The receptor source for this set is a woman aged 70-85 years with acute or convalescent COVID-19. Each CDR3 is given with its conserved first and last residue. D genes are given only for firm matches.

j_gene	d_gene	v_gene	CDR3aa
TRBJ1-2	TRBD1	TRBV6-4	CASSSGQEAYGYTF
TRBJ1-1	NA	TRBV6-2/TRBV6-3	CASSPGRQAFF
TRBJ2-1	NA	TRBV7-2	CASSPQVRGHNEQFF
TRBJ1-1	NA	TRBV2	CATKGGVGTEAFF
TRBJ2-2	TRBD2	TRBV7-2	CASSNNGGANTGELFF
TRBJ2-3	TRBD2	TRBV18	CASSPRGGSSDTQYF
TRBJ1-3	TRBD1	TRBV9	CASSVGDRGGNTIYF
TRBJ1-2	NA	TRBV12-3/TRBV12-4	CASSFLEGGGYTF
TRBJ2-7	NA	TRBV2	CASSNSNEQYF
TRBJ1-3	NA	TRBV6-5	CASSYSMASSGNTIYF
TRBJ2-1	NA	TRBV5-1	CASSLWGDNEQFF
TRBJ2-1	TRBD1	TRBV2	CASRARTRDREYEQFF
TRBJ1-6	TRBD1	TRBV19	CASRENRGRAPLHF
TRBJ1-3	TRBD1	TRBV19	CASNRDRAGNTIYF
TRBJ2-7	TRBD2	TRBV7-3	CASSLTGTSGEEQYF
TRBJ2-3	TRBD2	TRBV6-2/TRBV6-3	CASSATSGGADTQYF
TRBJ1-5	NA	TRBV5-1	CASSLEGGREQPQHF
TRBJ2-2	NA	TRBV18	CASSPPVLADTGELFF
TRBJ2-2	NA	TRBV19	CASSIDWGTIGSGELFF
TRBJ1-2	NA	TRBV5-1	CASSLGHTGTRALSYGYTF
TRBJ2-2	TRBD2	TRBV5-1	CASSLAPGLAAGELFF
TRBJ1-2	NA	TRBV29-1	CSVVEGANYGYTF
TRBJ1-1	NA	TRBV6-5	CASTQGMAPEAFF
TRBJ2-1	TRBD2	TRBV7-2	CASSVSGVLNNEQFF
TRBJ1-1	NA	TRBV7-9	CASSNLGPAGTEAFF
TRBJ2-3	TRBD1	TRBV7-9	CASSRRISDRERGSTQYF
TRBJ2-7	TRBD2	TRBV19	CASSISGGNSYEQYF
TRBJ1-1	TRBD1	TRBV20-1	CSASPRTGVNTEAFF
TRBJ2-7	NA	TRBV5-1	CASSLARVSSYEQYF
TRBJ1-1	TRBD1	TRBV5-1	CASSLTGGNTEAFF
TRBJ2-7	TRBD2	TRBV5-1	CASSPGTSGLLSYEQYF
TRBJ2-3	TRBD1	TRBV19	CASTQGQGAFLDTQYF
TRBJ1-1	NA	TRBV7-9	CASSSLGGKRTEAFF
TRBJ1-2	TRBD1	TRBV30	CAWSVPDRASYGYTF
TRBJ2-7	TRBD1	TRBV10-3	CATQATAGQGFYEQYF
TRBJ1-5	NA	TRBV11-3	CASSSDSIPGQPQHF
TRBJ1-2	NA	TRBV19	CASSMRRQKANYGYTF
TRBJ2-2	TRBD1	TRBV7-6	CASSPTTGRTGELFF
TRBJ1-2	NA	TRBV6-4	CASSEAYGYTF
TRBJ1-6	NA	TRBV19	CASRRFFEQGNSPLHF
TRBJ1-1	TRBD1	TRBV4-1	CASSLQQGAPNTEAFF
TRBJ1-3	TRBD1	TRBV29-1	CSVDLTGQGNTIYF
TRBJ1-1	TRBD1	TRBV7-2	CASSLRQQNRGAFF
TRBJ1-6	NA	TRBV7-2	CASSLGPFSPLHF
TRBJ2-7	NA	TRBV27	CASSLKPSYEQYF
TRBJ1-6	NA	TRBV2	CATTSGGRRNSPLHF
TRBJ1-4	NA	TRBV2	CASGRGDEKLFF
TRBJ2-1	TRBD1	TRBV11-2	CASSPRDRGSYNEQFF